This TCR beta chain was sequenced in a study of blood T cell repertoires in COVID-19. Study as a whole: Donors in the United States, Italy and Spain gave samples during acute or convalescent COVID-19. Sources were T cells, B-cell-depleted T cells, or PBMCs; the material itself was cDNA or gDNA.

The V gene end was trimmed by 2 bases and the J gene end by 1 base; junction bases not matched to a gene: 3. The germline gives CDR1 GTSNPN, CDR2 SVGIG (reference sequence). The length of the CDR3 is 16 residues. The Seattle patients joined while their infection was active and were tracked longitudinally afterward. Per the authors' pipeline: Nucleated cell number was recorded as an estimate derived from reference gene primer amplification. TCRdb's table, derived via immunoSEQ multiplex PCR, lists solely in-frame clones and lacks some. V, J and clone size reflect that table, while D and trimming were determined from the DNA. The data contain under 250,000 clones, around 86% of them seen just once; the ten biggest clones take up roughly 5.2%.

The sequencing sample was made of peripheral blood. The receptor was derived from a woman older than 75 with COVID-19, enrolled during active disease. This chain uses TRBV30 with TRBJ2-3, with 13 bases that match TRBD2. Here the CDR3 DNA reads TGTGCCTGGAGTCCTGGACTAGCGGGGGGCACAGATACGCAGTATTTT. This codes for CAWSPGLAGGTDTQYF.